This is a list of T cell receptor beta chains from one sample in a study of beta chain features in type 1 diabetes. TCRdb's table, derived via immunoSEQ multiplex PCR, lists solely in-frame clones and lacks some. The sample records more than 300,000 clones, 8% being singletons. The sequenced sample was central memory CD4+ T cells from blood. The receptor source for this set is a young woman in good health. Both conserved end residues are part of each CDR3. D genes are given only for firm matches. Some rows mark clone size as missing; the rest say once, few, many or name a class of expanded clone.

size: many; D: -; V: TRBV5-6; J: TRBJ1-5; CDR3: CASSLSSVGLGNQPQHF; DNA: TGTGCCAGCAGCTTGTCGAGTGTTGGTTTGGGCAATCAGCCCCAGCATTTT
size: many; D: -; V: TRBV28; J: TRBJ2-1; CDR3: CASRRLVLEQFF; DNA: TGTGCCAGCAGGCGGCTAGTACTTGAGCAGTTCTTC
size: -; D: -; V: TRBV5-4; J: TRBJ2-7; CDR3: CASSAQDYSYEQYF; DNA: TGTGCCAGCAGCGCCCAGGACTACTCCTACGAGCAGTACTTC
size: few; D: -; V: TRBV6-6; J: TRBJ2-5; CDR3: CASSYSRVVETQYF; DNA: TGTGCCAGCAGTTACTCCCGAGTTGTAGAGACCCAGTACTTC
size: -; D: -; V: TRBV4-2; J: TRBJ1-1; CDR3: CASSQDRGVGTEAFF; DNA: TGTGCCAGCAGCCAAGACCGGGGTGTAGGCACTGAAGCTTTCTTT
size: few; D: -; V: TRBV7-9; J: TRBJ2-2; CDR3: CASSFRANGELFF; DNA: TGTGCCAGCAGCTTTAGGGCCAACGGGGAGCTGTTTTTT
size: -; D: -; V: TRBV25-1; J: TRBJ1-3; CDR3: CASSDGLVGNTIYF; DNA: TGTGCCAGCAGTGATGGTCTGGTTGGAAACACCATATATTTT
size: few; D: -; V: TRBV7-2; J: TRBJ2-5; CDR3: CASSLGGPQETQYF; DNA: TGTGCCAGCAGCTTAGGCGGGCCTCAAGAGACCCAGTACTTC
size: -; D: -; V: TRBV29-1; J: TRBJ2-5; CDR3: CSVVRDAEETQYF; DNA: TGCAGCGTTGTCAGGGACGCCGAGGAGACCCAGTACTTC
size: -; D: -; V: TRBV5-1; J: TRBJ2-7; CDR3: CASSPTGSYEQYF; DNA: TGCGCCAGCAGTCCCACAGGGTCCTACGAGCAGTACTTC
size: many; D: -; V: TRBV29-1; J: TRBJ2-7; CDR3: CSASRDTEQYF; DNA: TGCAGCGCATCCCGGGACACCGAGCAGTACTTC
size: few; D: -; V: TRBV7-2; J: TRBJ2-3; CDR3: CASRERHLTDTQYF; DNA: TGTGCCAGCAGGGAGAGACACCTCACAGATACGCAGTATTTT
size: few; D: -; V: TRBV7-2; J: TRBJ2-7; CDR3: CASSPAEGGRPYEQYF; DNA: TGTGCCAGCAGCCCTGCGGAGGGGGGGAGGCCCTACGAGCAGTACTTC
size: few; D: TRBD1; V: TRBV28; J: TRBJ1-2; CDR3: CASSSPGDSPIYGYTF; DNA: TGTGCCAGCAGTTCCCCTGGGGACAGCCCGATCTATGGCTACACCTTC
size: many; D: TRBD2; V: TRBV5-1; J: TRBJ2-5; CDR3: CASRKQLAGLNQETQYF; DNA: TGCGCCAGCAGAAAACAACTAGCGGGACTTAATCAAGAGACCCAGTACTTC
size: few; D: -; V: TRBV7-2; J: TRBJ2-7; CDR3: CASSPVIGGGYEQYF; DNA: TGTGCCAGCAGCCCAGTAATTGGGGGAGGATACGAGCAGTACTTC
size: few; D: -; V: TRBV27; J: TRBJ1-1; CDR3: CASSLSSLSTAAFF; DNA: TGTGCCAGCAGTTTATCATCTCTCTCAACGGCGGCTTTCTTT